Listed below are T cell receptor beta chains from one sample, sequenced in a study of blood T cells in healthy people across ages. Via MiXCR, TCRdb re-called the 5' RACE reads, giving one row per CDR3 protein. Among 1,300,000 or so distinct CDR3 sequences, 45% to 70% were seen once, and the ten largest hold over 5%. The specimen was blood. The receptors here all came from a man younger than 30 in good health. The CDR3 runs from the conserved cysteine through the conserved F or W. A D gene is named only where the DNA matches it firmly. Only some rows state a clone size, as once, few, many or a class for expanded clones.

d_gene	abundance	v_gene	j_gene	CDR3aa	CDR3nt
-	few	TRBV20-1	TRBJ2-1	CSARADNYNEQFF	TGCAGTGCTAGAGCGGACAACTACAATGAGCAGTTCTTC
-	-	TRBV6-6	TRBJ1-6	CASSNTGTAYSPLHF	TGTGCCAGCAGTAACACCGGGACGGCTTATTCACCCCTCCACTTT
-	few	TRBV29-1	TRBJ1-2	CSVEGDRTHWYGYTF	TGCAGCGTAGAGGGCGACAGGACCCATTGGTATGGCTACACCTTC
TRBD1	few	TRBV9	TRBJ1-2	CASSVLTGDGYTF	TGTGCCAGCAGCGTATTAACAGGGGATGGCTACACCTTC
-	-	TRBV4-2	TRBJ2-5	CATGANAEETQYF	TGTGCCACCGGAGCAAACGCGGAGGAGACCCAGTACTTC
TRBD1	few	TRBV12-3/TRBV12-4	TRBJ2-5	CASSQDRGRGEETQYF	TGTGCCAGCAGCCAAGACAGGGGGCGAGGGGAAGAGACCCAGTACTTC
-	-	TRBV14	TRBJ2-7	CASSQELTYEQYF	TGTGCCAGCAGCCAGGAGCTTACGTACGAGCAGTACTTC
-	few	TRBV27	TRBJ1-2	CASRRGVDYGYTF	TGTGCCAGCCGCAGGGGAGTGGACTATGGCTACACCTTC
TRBD1	-	TRBV3-1	TRBJ2-2	CASSQGGDRYTGELFF	TGTGCCAGCAGCCAAGGGGGGGACAGGTACACCGGGGAGCTGTTTTTT
-	-	TRBV6-5	TRBJ1-6	CASSNGGRLNSPLHF	TGTGCCAGCTCTAACGGGGGCAGGCTTAATTCACCCCTCCACTTT
-	-	TRBV18	TRBJ1-1	CASSRRFRDDTEAFF	TGTGCCAGCTCCCGCCGTTTCAGGGATGACACTGAAGCTTTCTTT
TRBD1	-	TRBV29-1	TRBJ1-2	CSSTPGTGGGYTF	TGCAGCTCAACCCCCGGGACAGGGGGGGGCTACACCTTC
-	-	TRBV28	TRBJ1-5	CASKHATGGSYQPQHF	TGTGCCAGCAAACACGCTACGGGAGGGTCGTATCAGCCCCAGCATTTT
-	-	TRBV20-1	TRBJ2-7	CSASRSTPYEQYF	TGCAGTGCTAGCCGGAGCACACCCTACGAGCAGTACTTC
TRBD2	once	TRBV7-8	TRBJ2-1	CASSFTSREDNEQFF	TGTGCCAGCAGCTTTACCTCGCGGGAGGACAATGAGCAGTTCTTC
TRBD1	few	TRBV29-1	TRBJ2-1	CSVSDRDNEQFF	TGCAGCGTCTCGGACAGGGATAATGAGCAGTTCTTC
-	-	TRBV12-3/TRBV12-4	TRBJ1-1	CASSSTRTTRGMNTEAFF	TGTGCCAGCAGTTCAACGCGGACGACACGGGGTATGAACACTGAAGCTTTCTTT
-	-	TRBV11-2	TRBJ2-7	CASSLVGFEQYF	TGTGCCAGCAGCTTAGTGGGGTTCGAGCAGTACTTC
-	-	TRBV7-6	TRBJ2-3	CASSLSWGGPPDTQYF	TGTGCCAGCAGCTTATCGTGGGGGGGCCCCCCAGATACGCAGTATTTT
-	-	TRBV27	TRBJ1-2	CASREIGEAGYTF	TGTGCCAGCAGAGAAATAGGGGAAGCGGGCTACACCTTC
-	-	TRBV5-1	TRBJ2-7	CASSLTAPFTYEQYF	TGCGCCAGCAGCTTGACTGCCCCCTTTACCTACGAGCAGTACTTC
TRBD1	few	TRBV4-1	TRBJ2-6	CASSRAQGIPNVLTF	TGCGCCAGCAGCCGAGCACAGGGGATACCCAACGTCCTGACTTTC
TRBD2	-	TRBV29-1	TRBJ2-1	CSVEDEKDVRTSGRMANEQFF	TGCAGCGTTGAAGATGAGAAAGATGTCCGGACTAGCGGGAGAATGGCCAATGAGCAGTTCTTC
-	-	TRBV9	TRBJ1-1	CASSVALRVRDTEAFF	TGTGCCAGCAGCGTAGCTTTAAGGGTTAGGGACACTGAAGCTTTCTTT
-	-	TRBV2	TRBJ2-3	CASSAPPSRVWDTQYF	TGTGCCAGCAGTGCCCCTCCCTCTAGGGTATGGGATACGCAGTATTTT
-	-	TRBV10-3	TRBJ1-1	CAISEISRGSMNTEAFF	TGTGCCATCAGTGAGATCTCAAGGGGTAGTATGAACACTGAAGCTTTCTTT
-	-	TRBV5-1	TRBJ1-2	CASSVGGGTHGYTF	TGCGCCAGCAGCGTCGGAGGGGGGACCCATGGCTACACCTTC
-	few	TRBV9	TRBJ1-2	CASAGTRGYGYTF	TGTGCCAGCGCCGGAACGAGGGGATACGGCTACACCTTC
TRBD2	few	TRBV29-1	TRBJ2-1	CSAILASHSYNEQFF	TGCAGCGCAATACTAGCGTCACACTCCTACAATGAGCAGTTCTTC
-	-	TRBV28	TRBJ1-2	CATGLRIYGYTF	TGTGCCACCGGACTGAGGATTTATGGCTACACCTTC
-	-	TRBV7-2	TRBJ1-1	CASSQQTLGEAFF	TGTGCCAGCAGCCAGCAGACCCTGGGAGAAGCTTTCTTT
-	-	TRBV6-2/TRBV6-3	TRBJ2-4	CASSPTGLAKNIQYF	TGTGCCAGCAGTCCGACAGGCCTAGCCAAAAACATTCAGTACTTC
-	-	TRBV12-5	TRBJ2-5	CASGLGPNQETQYF	TGTGCTAGTGGTTTGGGACCCAACCAAGAGACCCAGTACTTC
-	few	TRBV20-1	TRBJ1-6	CSARGGGSGSPLHF	TGCAGTGCTAGAGGGGGAGGAAGTGGTTCACCCCTCCACTTT
-	few	TRBV4-1	TRBJ2-7	CASSQDTAYKDAYEQYF	TGCGCCAGCAGCCAAGACACAGCATATAAGGATGCCTACGAGCAGTACTTC
TRBD1	-	TRBV28	TRBJ2-1	CASSSGTGADNEQFF	TGTGCCAGCAGCTCCGGGACAGGGGCTGACAATGAGCAGTTCTTC
TRBD1	few	TRBV29-1	TRBJ2-1	CSDTGTGNEQFF	TGCAGCGATACCGGGACAGGGAATGAGCAGTTCTTC
-	few	TRBV29-1	TRBJ2-1	CSVNLDLEQFF	TGCAGCGTTAACCTTGACCTTGAGCAGTTCTTC
-	-	TRBV4-1	TRBJ2-7	CASSLKVRTVGEQYF	TGCGCCAGCAGCCTAAAGGTTCGGACGGTCGGCGAGCAGTACTTC
-	few	TRBV15	TRBJ2-3	CATSRDLGTADTQYF	TGTGCCACCAGCAGAGATCTTGGGACGGCAGATACGCAGTATTTT